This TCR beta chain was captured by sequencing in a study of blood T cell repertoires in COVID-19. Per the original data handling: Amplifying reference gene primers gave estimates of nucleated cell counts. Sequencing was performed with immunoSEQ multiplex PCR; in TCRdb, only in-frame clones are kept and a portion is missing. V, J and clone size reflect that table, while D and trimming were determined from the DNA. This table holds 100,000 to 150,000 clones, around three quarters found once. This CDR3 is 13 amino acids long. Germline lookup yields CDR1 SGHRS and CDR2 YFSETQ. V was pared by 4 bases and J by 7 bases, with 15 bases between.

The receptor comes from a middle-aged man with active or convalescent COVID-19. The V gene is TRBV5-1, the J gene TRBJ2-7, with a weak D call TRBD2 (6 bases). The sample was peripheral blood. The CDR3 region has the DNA TGCGCCAGCAGCCCCGCCATGGGGAGGGAGCAGTACTTC. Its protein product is CASSPAMGREQYF.